Presented here are 20 T cell receptor beta chains from one specimen sequenced in a study of blood T cell repertoires in COVID-19. Libraries were prepared by immunoSEQ multiplex PCR; TCRdb keeps only in-frame clonotypes and omits some of them. The repertoire includes more than 95,000 clones, 80% to 90% of them detected once, and 15% sits in the top ten. The specimen was peripheral blood. Receptor source: a man aged 50-60 years with acute or convalescent COVID-19.

The J gene is TRBJ2-3, the V gene TRBV29-1, with 7 bases identical to TRBD2. Germline V gene data show CDR1 as SQVTM and CDR2 as ANQGSEA. CDR3 length: 11 amino acids. CDR3 DNA sequence: TGCACGGGACTATACACAGATACGCAGTATTTT. Protein product: CTGLYTDTQYF.

This clone was picked up one time. This sequence joins TRBV7-9 and TRBJ2-1; no clear D gene. Germline V lookup: CDR1 SEHNR, CDR2 FQNEAQ (reference sequence). Trimming removed 5 bases at V and 10 bases at J, with 9 bases between. The CDR3 length is 11 residues. The CDR3 here is CASSPLREQFF. The CDR3 bases are TGTGCCAGCAGCCCCCTCAGGGAGCAGTTCTTC. The full variable domain, its missing parts supplied by reference TRBV7-9 and TRBJ2-1, is DTGVSQNPRHKITKRGQNVTFRCDPISEHNRLYWYRQTLGQGPEFLTYFQNEAQLEKSRLLSDRFSAERPKGSFSTLEIQRTEQGDSAMYLCASSPLREQFFGPGTRLTVL.

The V call is TRBV5-1, the J call TRBJ1-1; TRBD1 matches 12 bases. Germline CDR1 and CDR2: SGHRS and YFSETQ. This CDR3 has 17 residues. V lost 0 bases and J lost 4; bases outside the gene matches: 7. The CDR3 spells CASSLVGTGGIGTEAFF. CDR3 nucleotide sequence: TGCGCCAGCAGCTTGGTCGGGACAGGGGGCATCGGCACTGAAGCTTTCTTT.

This chain joins TRBV2 and TRBJ2-2, with 12 nucleotides matching TRBD2. The CDR3 sequence is 16 residues long. CDR1 and CDR2 (germline): SNHLY, FYNNEI. The trim removed 5 bases at V and 7 bases at J, leaving 8 bases unmatched. The CDR3 loop reads CASSPLAGGPVGELFF. CDR3 DNA: TGTGCCAGCAGTCCGCTAGCGGGAGGGCCGGTCGGGGAGCTGTTTTTT.

The V gene is TRBV28, the J gene TRBJ1-1; no clear D. Per the germline V gene, CDR1 is MDHEN and CDR2 is SYDVKM. CDR3 size: 16 residues. The germline V and J ends were trimmed by 6 bases and 2 bases, with 19 bases remaining between them. CDR3 nucleotide sequence: TGTGCCAGCAGCATCACCGATCTACTTGCCAACACTGAAGCTTTCTTT. The encoded protein is CASSITDLLANTEAFF.

The V and J genes are TRBV27 and TRBJ1-4; the D gene is possibly TRBD1 (5 bases). Germline assignment: CDR1 MNHEY and CDR2 SMNVEV (reference sequence). The ends were cut back, 4 bases at V and 7 bases at J, with 13 bases in the middle. The CDR3 sequence is 14 residues long. The CDR3 here is CASSSYIGGEKLFF. The CDR3, as DNA: TGTGCCAGCAGTTCATACATCGGGGGTGAAAAACTGTTTTTT.

The V gene is TRBV28, the J gene TRBJ2-2; 11 positions agree with TRBD2. The V segment lost 4 bases and the J segment 2 bases; nucleotides outside the gene matches: 6. From germline, CDR1 is MDHEN and CDR2 SYDVKM. CDR3 size: 17 residues. The CDR3 here is CASSSPGTSGNTGELFF. The CDR3 nucleotides are TGTGCCAGCAGTTCACCCGGGACTAGCGGAAACACCGGGGAGCTGTTTTTT.

The chain recombines TRBV11-2 with TRBJ2-7, with TRBD1 identical over 10 bases. CDR3 length: 15 amino acids. The junction had 3 bases not matched to a gene; V was cut back by 0 bases and J by 4 bases. Per germline, CDR1 SGHAT and CDR2 FQNNGV. The CDR3 region has the DNA TGTGCCAGCAGCTTAGAGGGACAGGGGCTATACGAGCAGTACTTC. Amino acid sequence: CASSLEGQGLYEQYF.

The rearrangement joins TRBV2 to TRBJ1-3; D gene ambiguous. The germline V and J ends were trimmed by 6 bases and 2 bases, with 8 bases remaining between them. CDR1 and CDR2 from the germline V gene are SNHLY and FYNNEI. CDR3 size: 13 residues. CDR3 coding DNA: TGTGCCAGCAGACGGGAGCCTGGAAACACCATATATTTT. It specifies CASRREPGNTIYF.

The V and J genes are TRBV12-3 or TRBV12-4 and TRBJ1-1; weak D call: TRBD1 (6 bases). Deletions cut 5 bases from V and 8 bases from J, with 15 bases between. The CDR3 contains 13 residues. CDR3 bases: TGTGCCAGCAGTCCCCCCGACAGGCTCGAAGCTTTCTTT. Translation gives CASSPPDRLEAFF.

This clone has only a few counts. The V call is TRBV5-1, the J call TRBJ2-7, with 14 bases identical to TRBD2. V shed 3 bases and J 2 bases; nucleotides not matched to a gene: 10. The CDR3 spans 18 residues. The germline gives CDR1 SGHRS, CDR2 YFSETQ. The chain's CDR3 is CASSSFGTSGRSAYEQYF. CDR3 nucleotides: TGCGCCAGCAGCTCGTTCGGGACTAGCGGGAGAAGCGCCTACGAGCAGTACTTC.

This sequence joins TRBV4-1 and TRBJ2-7; a possible D gene is TRBD1 (5 bases). V shed 4 bases and J shed 5 bases, with 18 bases lying between them. CDR1 is MGHRA and CDR2 is YSYEKL in the germline V gene. This CDR3 has 15 amino acids. This CDR3 is CASSPRSTGSHEQYF. The CDR3 nucleotides are TGCGCCAGCAGCCCAAGATCCACAGGATCCCACGAGCAGTACTTC.

The chain combines TRBV4-2 with TRBJ2-7; 16 nucleotides line up with TRBD2. The J segment lost 2 bases and the V segment lost 0 bases, leaving 1 base of the junction unmatched. Germline CDR1 is LGHNA and CDR2 is YNFKEQ. This CDR3 contains 17 residues. The CDR3 is CASSQEGTSGRAYEQYF. CDR3 nucleotide sequence: TGTGCCAGCAGCCAAGAAGGGACTAGCGGGAGGGCCTACGAGCAGTACTTC.

The J gene is TRBJ1-4, the V gene TRBV5-1; perhaps TRBD1 as D (5 bases). Germline V gene sequence: CDR1 SGHRS, CDR2 YFSETQ. Trimming took 0 bases from V and 1 from J, leaving 13 bases between them. This CDR3 region has 17 residues. As DNA, the CDR3 is TGCGCCAGCAGCTTGGCGCGAGGGGAGGGAACTAATGAAAAACTGTTTTTT. Amino acids: CASSLARGEGTNEKLFF.

The chain joins TRBV28 to TRBJ2-1, with 8 bases identical to TRBD2. The CDR3 runs 15 residues. With 2 bases clipped from V and 3 bases from J, the junction kept 3 bases outside the gene matches. CDR1 is MDHEN and CDR2 is SYDVKM in the germline V gene. Here the CDR3 DNA reads TGTGCCAGCAGTTTAATCGGGAGGGACTACAATGAGCAGTTCTTC. Translated, it gives CASSLIGRDYNEQFF.

The V and J genes are TRBV7-9 and TRBJ2-3; D not resolved. The CDR3 has 11 residues. Germline CDR1 is SEHNR and CDR2 is FQNEAQ (reference sequence). V was clipped by 5 bases and J by 3 bases, with 3 bases between them. The CDR3 nucleotides read TGTGCCAGCAGCCAAACAGATACGCAGTATTTT. This translates into CASSQTDTQYF.

This clone occurred once. The chain couples TRBV6-4 to TRBJ1-4; D is possibly TRBD1 (6 bases). V lost 3 bases and J lost 3, with 11 bases in between. The CDR3 is 15 amino acids. Germline V gene sequence: CDR1 MRHNA, CDR2 SNTAGT. CDR3 sequence: CASSEAGTSNEKLFF. CDR3 DNA: TGTGCCAGCAGTGAAGCCGGGACATCTAATGAAAAACTGTTTTTT.

This clone was picked up a small number of times. The germline gene is not matched at one end of the junction; a read error may be the cause. The chain joins TRBV7-8 to TRBJ2-2, with TRBD2 matching 12 bases. Germline CDR1 reads SGHVS; CDR2 reads FQNEAQ. The CDR3 loop spans 17 amino acids. The chain's CDR3 is CASSLAPGTSGTGELFF. Written as DNA, the CDR3 is TGTGCCAGCAGCCTAGCACCAGGGACTAGCGGGACCGGGGAGCTGTTTTTT.

The chain couples TRBV9 to TRBJ2-1; tentatively, D is TRBD2 (6 bases). CDR3 size: 15 residues. Germline loops: CDR1 SGDLS, CDR2 YYNGEE. With 4 bases removed from V and 6 bases from J, the gap between germline ends came to 17 bases. In nucleotides, the CDR3 is TGTGCCAGCAGCACCGGGACTGCCGCCTCCAATGAGCAGTTCTTC. Translated, it gives CASSTGTAASNEQFF.

V usage is TRBV19 and J usage is TRBJ2-2; D might be TRBD1 (6 bases). CDR1 is LNHDA, CDR2 SQIVND, per germline (reference sequence). The CDR3 extends over 16 amino acids. V dropped 3 bases and J dropped 5 bases, with 16 bases sitting between them. The DNA for the CDR3 is TGTGCCAGTAGTATCCTTCCGGGACAAGGAACCGGGGAGCTGTTTTTT. Translation: CASSILPGQGTGELFF. Filled out from reference TRBV19 and TRBJ2-2, the complete variable domain reads DGGITQSPKYLFRKEGQNVTLSCEQNLNHDAMYWYRQDPGQGLRLIYYSQIVNDFQKGDIAEGYSVSREKKESFPLTVTSAQKNPTAFYLCASSILPGQGTGELFFGEGSRLTVL.